Listed below are T cell receptor beta chains from one sample, sequenced in a study of blood T cell repertoires in COVID-19. Produced via immunoSEQ multiplex PCR; TCRdb's table is partial and in-frame only. The sample shows 250,000 to 300,000 clones, approximately 90% of them seen only once. Sequences were obtained from PBMCs or T cells enriched from blood (not recorded which). The receptors were sampled from a man aged 40-49 years who had recovered from COVID-19. The CDR3 runs from the conserved cysteine through the conserved F or W. D genes are given only for firm matches. Some rows mark clone size as missing; the rest say once, few, many or name a class of expanded clone.

D	J	V	size	CDR3	DNA
TRBD1	TRBJ2-7	TRBV4-1	-	CASSQVWTGAYEQYF	TGCGCCAGCAGCCAAGTTTGGACAGGGGCCTACGAGCAGTACTTC
TRBD1	TRBJ1-1	TRBV9	-	CASSVGSQGKSFF	TGTGCCAGCAGCGTAGGCTCACAGGGGAAATCTTTCTTT
TRBD2	TRBJ2-2	TRBV7-6	few	CASSELAGGYELTGELFF	TGTGCCAGCAGCGAGCTAGCGGGGGGCTACGAACTCACCGGGGAGCTGTTTTTT
-	TRBJ2-1	TRBV3-1/TRBV3-2	-	CASSQGIEPNEQFF	TGTGCCAGCAGCCAAGGTATAGAGCCCAATGAGCAGTTCTTC
TRBD2	TRBJ2-3	TRBV5-1	few	CASSSVAGITDTQYF	TGCGCCAGCAGCTCGGTAGCGGGGATCACAGATACGCAGTATTTT
TRBD2	TRBJ2-5	TRBV7-9	-	CASSYTGGLETQYF	TGTGCCAGCAGCTATACGGGGGGACTAGAGACCCAGTACTTC
TRBD1	TRBJ1-4	TRBV12-5	-	CASGPGQFNEKLFF	TGTGCTAGTGGCCCGGGACAGTTTAATGAAAAACTGTTTTTT
-	TRBJ1-3	TRBV6-5	once	CASSRTMTEGNTIYF	TGTGCCAGCAGTCGAACTATGACAGAAGGAAACACCATATATTTT
-	TRBJ2-1	TRBV7-3	-	CASSRQGGSYNEQFF	TGTGCCAGCAGCCGACAAGGAGGCTCCTACAATGAGCAGTTCTTC
-	TRBJ2-4	TRBV27	-	CASSRRSIPLLVAKNIQYF	TGTGCCAGCAGTCGCCGGAGTATTCCTCTCCTAGTAGCCAAAAACATTCAGTACTTC
TRBD2	TRBJ2-1	TRBV9	once	CASSVALSSGRMNEQFF	TGTGCCAGCAGCGTAGCTCTATCGAGCGGGAGGATGAATGAGCAGTTCTTC
-	TRBJ1-1	TRBV18	few	CASSPPSGGGLEAFF	TGTGCCAGCTCACCACCGTCCGGGGGGGGTTTGGAAGCTTTCTTT
-	TRBJ1-1	TRBV5-6	-	CASSGNRAENTEAFF	TGTGCCAGCAGCGGTAACAGGGCCGAGAACACTGAAGCTTTCTTT
-	TRBJ2-3	TRBV7-2	-	CASSSPPRASTDTQYF	TGTGCCAGCAGCTCCCCCCCCAGGGCCAGCACAGATACGCAGTATTTT
-	TRBJ1-5	TRBV18	-	CASSPGRGKGPQHF	TGTGCCAGCTCACCGGGCAGGGGCAAAGGACCCCAGCATTTT
TRBD1	TRBJ1-2	TRBV7-9	-	CASSIETGNYGYTF	TGTGCCAGCAGCATCGAGACAGGGAACTATGGCTACACCTTC
-	TRBJ1-1	TRBV27	-	CASSLAGLDTEAFF	TGTGCCAGCAGTTTAGCAGGGTTGGACACTGAAGCTTTCTTT
-	TRBJ2-7	TRBV2	many	CASSSEAAGLNEQYF	TGTGCCAGCAGTTCCGAGGCAGCGGGTCTGAACGAGCAGTACTTC
TRBD1	TRBJ1-6	TRBV19	once	CASGAWTGDSPLHF	TGTGCCAGTGGGGCCTGGACAGGAGATTCACCCCTCCACTTT
-	TRBJ2-2	TRBV4-3	-	CASSQGPGGLTGELFF	TGCGCCAGCAGCCAAGGTCCTGGGGGGTTAACCGGGGAGCTGTTTTTT
-	TRBJ1-5	TRBV7-9	-	CASSFYSNQPQHF	TGTGCCAGCAGCTTCTACAGCAATCAGCCCCAGCATTTT
-	TRBJ1-2	TRBV7-2	-	CASSLVSAGRNSGYTF	TGTGCCAGCAGCTTAGTATCGGCAGGGAGGAACAGTGGCTACACCTTC
TRBD1	TRBJ2-7	TRBV19	once	CASSRTGASGEQYF	TGTGCCAGTAGTAGGACAGGGGCGTCGGGCGAGCAGTACTTC
TRBD1	TRBJ1-4	TRBV29-1	-	CSVGRTGDLEKLFF	TGCAGCGTGGGGAGGACAGGGGACTTAGAAAAACTGTTTTTT
-	TRBJ2-1	TRBV18	-	CASSLAGTGVNEQFF	TGTGCCAGCTCACTGGCCGGGACTGGAGTAAATGAGCAGTTCTTC
TRBD2	TRBJ2-5	TRBV19	-	CASSPRTRQETQYF	TGTGCCAGTAGCCCAAGGACTAGACAAGAGACCCAGTACTTC
TRBD1	TRBJ1-2	TRBV6-5	-	CASSQDRVQNYGYTF	TGTGCCAGCAGCCAGGACAGGGTTCAAAACTATGGCTACACCTTC
-	TRBJ2-5	TRBV9	-	CASSVDSGQETQYF	TGTGCCAGCAGCGTGGACAGCGGACAAGAGACCCAGTACTTC
-	TRBJ1-2	TRBV2	-	CASSYREGYGYTF	TGTGCCAGCAGTTACAGGGAGGGCTATGGCTACACCTTC
-	TRBJ2-7	TRBV5-1	-	CASSWGDGSWTYEQYF	TGCGCCAGCAGCTGGGGCGACGGTAGCTGGACCTACGAGCAGTACTTC
-	TRBJ1-6	TRBV30	-	CAWRTDSVGNSPLHF	TGTGCCTGGAGGACGGACTCGGTGGGTAATTCACCCCTCCACTTT
-	TRBJ2-1	TRBV7-6	-	CASSFSVVYEQFF	TGTGCCAGCAGCTTCTCGGTGGTATATGAGCAGTTCTTC
TRBD1	TRBJ2-7	TRBV5-4	-	CASSGARGPSYEQYF	TGTGCCAGCAGCGGCGCCAGGGGGCCCTCCTACGAGCAGTACTTC
-	TRBJ2-7	TRBV18	few	CASSPPERYEQYF	TGTGCCAGCTCACCACCTGAGAGATACGAGCAGTACTTC
-	TRBJ1-6	TRBV7-2	-	CASSWNPRDSPLHF	TGTGCCAGCAGCTGGAACCCCCGGGATTCACCCCTCCACTTT
TRBD1	TRBJ1-5	TRBV12-3/TRBV12-4	-	CASGQGSNQPQHF	TGTGCCAGCGGACAGGGCTCCAATCAGCCCCAGCATTTT
-	TRBJ2-4	TRBV5-4	-	CASSSDQGLAKNIQYF	TGTGCCAGCAGCTCGGATCAGGGTCTAGCCAAAAACATTCAGTACTTC